Listed below are T cell receptor beta chains from one sample, sequenced in a study of T cell responses to AZD1222 COVID-19 vaccine. The assay was immunoSEQ multiplex PCR, and TCRdb's table has in-frame clones only and misses some. The data hold approximately 150,000 clones, with 85% to 95% observed a single time. The sequencing here drew on peripheral blood, taken on day 0 of AZD1222 vaccination. The receptors here all came from an adult in good health. The conserved cysteine and the conserved F or W are not part of the CDR3 here.

v_call | cdr3_aa
TRBV7-8 | ASSWWEQTEAF
TRBV29-1 | SVPTGGNNEQF
TRBV7-9 | ASSLAITRGQGLGEQF
TRBV6-2/TRBV6-3 | ASSYRPNTEAF
TRBV13 | ASSRGSSTDTQY
TRBV7-9 | ASSLSLPYNEQF
TRBV2 | ASNGGFNYGYT
TRBV6-2/TRBV6-3 | ASSYSWTDEAF
TRBV18 | ASSLTGDRAVLGYT
TRBV5-1 | ASSSDGGIHTGELF
TRBV3-1/TRBV3-2 | ASSHHSSENTEAF
TRBV3-1/TRBV3-2 | ASSRLVSNEKLF
TRBV6-5 | ASSYTWDNEQF
TRBV29-1 | SVGGEGANEKLF
TRBV7-9 | ASSSPERPSSSGNTIY
TRBV7-3 | ASSTMGTGELF
TRBV14 | ASSQDLYEKLF
TRBV5-1 | ASRQGRVTDTQY
TRBV10-3 | ATLRGSDMGYT
TRBV7-7 | ASSSQVAGGGETQY
TRBV6-5 | ASRGTGVNYGYT
TRBV6-5 | ASSYEGTNEKLF
TRBV28 | ASSDQEGVRGLQPQH
TRBV11-2 | ASSLFGSPGGYT